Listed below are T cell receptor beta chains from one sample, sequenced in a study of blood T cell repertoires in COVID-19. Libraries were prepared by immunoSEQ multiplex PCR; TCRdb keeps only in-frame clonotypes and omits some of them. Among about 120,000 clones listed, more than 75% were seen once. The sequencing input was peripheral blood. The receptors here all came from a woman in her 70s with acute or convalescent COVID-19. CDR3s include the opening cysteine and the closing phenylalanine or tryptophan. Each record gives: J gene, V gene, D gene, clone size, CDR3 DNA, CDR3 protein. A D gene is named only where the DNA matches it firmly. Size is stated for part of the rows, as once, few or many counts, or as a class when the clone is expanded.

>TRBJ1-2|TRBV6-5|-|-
TGTGCCAGCAGGCCGGGAGAAGTAAATGGCTACACCTTC
CASRPGEVNGYTF
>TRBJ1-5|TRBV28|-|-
TGTGCCAGCAGCGGGACACGAAGCAATCAGCCCCAGCATTTT
CASSGTRSNQPQHF
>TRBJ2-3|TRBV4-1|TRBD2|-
TGCGCCAGCAGCCAAGATTCGGCGGGGGTGGGCACAGATACGCAGTATTTT
CASSQDSAGVGTDTQYF
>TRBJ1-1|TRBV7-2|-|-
TGTGCCAGCAGCGCCACGATTCAGGGGAACACTGAAGCTTTCTTT
CASSATIQGNTEAFF
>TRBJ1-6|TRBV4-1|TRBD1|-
TGCGCCAGCAGCCAAGGACAGGGAATTTTTTCACCCCTCCACTTT
CASSQGQGIFSPLHF
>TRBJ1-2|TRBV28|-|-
TGTGCCAGCAGTTTTCCGGTATTATATGGCTACACCTTC
CASSFPVLYGYTF
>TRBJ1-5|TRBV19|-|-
TGTGCCAGTAAATCCGGAGGGGATGGCAATCAGCCCCAGCATTTT
CASKSGGDGNQPQHF
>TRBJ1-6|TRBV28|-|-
TGTGCCAGCAGTTTATCTGTCCAGGGGTTGAGGTCCCTCCACTTT
CASSLSVQGLRSLHF
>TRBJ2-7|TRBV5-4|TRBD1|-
TGTGCCAGCAGCTTCCGGGACAGGCTCAACGAGCAGTACTTC
CASSFRDRLNEQYF
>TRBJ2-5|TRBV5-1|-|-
TGCGCCAGCAGTCCAGCAGGGGGGCTGGAAGAGACCCAGTACTTC
CASSPAGGLEETQYF
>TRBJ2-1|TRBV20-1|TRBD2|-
TGCAGTGCTAGTCGTCTAGCGGGTTATAATGAGCAGTTCTTC
CSASRLAGYNEQFF
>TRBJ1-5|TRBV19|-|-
TGTGCCAGTAGTACCCCCGCCAGGGATATTAGCAATCAGCCCCAGCATTTT
CASSTPARDISNQPQHF
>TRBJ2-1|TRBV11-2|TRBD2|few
TGTGCCAGCAGCCCGGGGACTAGCGGGGGGGCTTCCTACAATGAGCAGTTCTTC
CASSPGTSGGASYNEQFF
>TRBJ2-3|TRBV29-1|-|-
TGCAGCGTTTCCCGGACTCTTACAGATACGCAGTATTTT
CSVSRTLTDTQYF
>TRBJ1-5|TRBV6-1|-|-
TGTGCCAGCAGTGAGCGGACAGTCGAACAGCCCCAGCATTTT
CASSERTVEQPQHF
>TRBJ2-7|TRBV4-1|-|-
TGCGCCAGCAGCCAAGATCCGACAGTTAACTCCTACGAGCAGTACTTC
CASSQDPTVNSYEQYF
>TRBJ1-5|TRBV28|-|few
TGTGCCAGCAGTTTAGGGCAGTATAGCAATCAGCCCCAGCATTTT
CASSLGQYSNQPQHF
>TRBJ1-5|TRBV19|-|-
TGTGCCAGTACCTCCGAGGGAGGGCCCAATCAGCCCCAGCATTTT
CASTSEGGPNQPQHF
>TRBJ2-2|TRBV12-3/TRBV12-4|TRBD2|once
TGTGCCAGCGAGCGGGGCACCGGGGAGCTGTTTTTT
CASERGTGELFF
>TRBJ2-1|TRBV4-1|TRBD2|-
TGCGCCAGCAGCCAACTAGGACTAGCGGGGAACGAGGGGTTCTTC
CASSQLGLAGNEGFF
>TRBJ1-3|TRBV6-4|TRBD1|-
TGTGCCAGCAGTGACGAGACAGGGGCGCGCGGTTGCAACACCATATATTTT
CASSDETGARGCNTIYF
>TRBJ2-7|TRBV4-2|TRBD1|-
TGTGCCAGCAGCCCCCAACCGGGACAGGAAACCTACGAGCAGTACTTC
CASSPQPGQETYEQYF
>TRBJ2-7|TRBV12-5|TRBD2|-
TGTGCTAGTGTTCGGGACTACTCCTACGAGCAGTACTTC
CASVRDYSYEQYF
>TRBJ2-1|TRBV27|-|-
TGTGCCAGCAGTTTATACGAGAGCTCCTACAATGAGCAGTTCTTC
CASSLYESSYNEQFF